The text below deals with one TCR beta chain. Its specificity is not known. These data belong to a study of T cell responses to AZD1222 COVID-19 vaccine. The study's findings and limits: Reports indicate that nearly half of spike-specific TCRs are directed at unmutated variant regions. The study identified only a handful of AZD1222 recipients as seropositive at baseline.

TCRdb keeps only in-frame clones here, not all; method: immunoSEQ multiplex PCR. The sample holds under 70,000 clones; roughly 80% are singletons and the top ten take approximately 21%. J lost 3 bases, V lost 6 bases, and 2 bases had no gene match. CDR1 is WNHNN, CDR2 SYGVQD, per germline (reference sequence). The CDR3 covers 13 residues. Source: peripheral blood, taken on day 0 of AZD1222 vaccination. This TCR came from an adult in good health. The chain couples TRBV10-1 to TRBJ2-5; TRBD1 matches 9 bases. DNA for the CDR3: TGCGCCAGCAGCCGGACAGGGGAAGAGACCCAGTACTTC. It encodes CASSRTGEETQYF.